This T cell receptor beta chain was sequenced for a study of chemoradiotherapy in HPV16-positive cancers. In the study overall: Candidate HPV-specific clones and shared TCR motifs came from two HPV16-positive patients.

Profiling relied on immunoSEQ multiplex PCR, and the TCRdb table lists in-frame clones only, not all of them. The data show 7,000 or so clones, under 85% seen once. In regard to this clone: Its antigen is undetermined.

Whole-study findings and limits: Only two HPV16-positive patients supplied the functional HPV-specificity definition. Candidate HPV-specific clones and E7-related TCR motifs grew in tumor during treatment.

The material was obtained from a patient who underwent chemoradiotherapy. This sequence originates from a human donor with HPV-associated anogenital cancer.

The CDR3 loop reads CASSFRDSFTDTQYF. The CDR3 DNA reads as TGTGCCAGCAGTTTTCGGGACAGTTTCACAGATACGCAGTATTTT. The rearrangement uses TRBV27 and TRBJ2-3, with 7 bases fitting TRBD1. The trim removed 3 bases at V and 2 bases at J, leaving 5 bases unmatched. The CDR3 has 15 residues. Germline values: CDR1 MNHEY, CDR2 SMNVEV (reference sequence).